The 20 T cell receptor beta chains listed next were all sequenced from one sample in a study of PD-1 blockade in mismatch repair-deficient tumors. The repertoire was sequenced with immunoSEQ multiplex PCR; TCRdb's copy has only in-frame clones and lacks some. The sample has about 100,000 clones, 70% to 85% seen once; the top ten hold around 6.9%. Sequenced material: peripheral blood, taken approximately 8 months after starting pembrolizumab. These receptors originate from an adult with mismatch repair-deficient cancer.

Details on this clone: Sequence at one end of the junction differs from germline and may be a read error. The gene calls are TRBV4-1 and TRBJ2-2; D is uncertain. Germline values: CDR1 MGHRA, CDR2 YSYEKL. CDR3 length: 14 residues. The CDR3 DNA sequence: TGCGCCGGCAGCATCGCTCCGAACACCGGGGAGCTGTTTTTT. Translated, it gives CAGSIAPNTGELFF.

This chain joins TRBV14 and TRBJ2-1; possible D gene TRBD2, 6 bases. Trimming shortened V by 2 bases and J by 5 bases, and 13 bases separated the two germline ends. The CDR3 extends over 15 amino acids. Germline V gives CDR1 SGHDN, CDR2 FVKESK. In nucleotides, the CDR3 is TGTGCCAGCAGCCAACGGGGGAGTAAGAACAATGAGCAGTTCTTC. Translating gives CASSQRGSKNNEQFF.

The chain is built from TRBV11-1 and TRBJ2-7, with TRBD2 matching 9 bases. This CDR3 region has 17 residues. V lost 4 bases to trimming and J lost 4 bases; unmatched junction nucleotides: 14. Germline V gene sequence: CDR1 SGHAT, CDR2 FQDESV (reference sequence). In DNA, the CDR3 is TGTGCCAGCAGCTCTAGGACGGGGCTAGCGGGGAGATACGAGCAGTACTTC. Amino acid sequence: CASSSRTGLAGRYEQYF.

The chain is built from TRBV6-1 and TRBJ2-7, with D possibly TRBD2 on 6 matching bases. The ends were cut back, 9 bases at V and 0 bases at J, with 12 bases in the middle. CDR1 is MNHNS and CDR2 is SASEGT in the germline V gene. The CDR3 runs 13 residues. The CDR3 region has the DNA TGTGCCAGTAACGGGGGAATCTCCTACGAGCAGTACTTC. Amino acids: CASNGGISYEQYF.

The chain carries TRBV7-3 and TRBJ2-5, with D hard to call. The germline gives CDR1 SGHTA, CDR2 FQGTGA. The CDR3 spans 13 residues. Trimming removed 5 bases from V and 1 base from J, with 8 bases in between. CDR3 sequence: CASSPQSQETQYF. The DNA of the CDR3 is TGTGCCAGCAGCCCCCAGAGCCAAGAGACCCAGTACTTC. The full variable domain, with the rest looked up from reference TRBV7-3 and TRBJ2-5, is GAGVSQTPSNKVTEKGKYVELRCDPISGHTALYWYRQSLGQGPEFLIYFQGTGAADDSGLPNDRFFAVRPEGSVSTLKIQRTERGDSAVYLCASSPQSQETQYFGPGTRLLVL.

CDR3 protein: CASSRQGIEHEQYF. The CDR3 DNA sequence: TGTGCCAGTAGTAGACAGGGGATTGAACACGAGCAGTACTTC. The chain recombines TRBV19 with TRBJ2-7; 8 bases match TRBD1. Germline V gene data show CDR1 as LNHDA and CDR2 as SQIVND (reference sequence). This CDR3 is 14 amino acids long. Trimming at V came to 4 bases and at J to 5 bases, leaving 7 bases not matched to a gene.

V gene TRBV2 combines with J gene TRBJ1-4; D is uncertain. Trimming removed 1 base at V and 0 bases at J, with 12 bases between. The germline CDR1 and CDR2 sequences are SNHLY and FYNNEI. CDR3 size: 17 residues. CDR3 nucleotides: TGTGCCAGCAGTGAAGATGGACGGATAGCAACTAATGAAAAACTGTTTTTT. This sequence encodes CASSEDGRIATNEKLFF.

This rearrangement joins TRBV5-1 to TRBJ1-1; D call uncertain. CDR3 length: 17 amino acids. The V end lost 0 bases, the J end lost 0 bases, and 15 bases lay between the germline ends. Germline CDR1 reads SGHRS; CDR2 reads YFSETQ. The CDR3 here is CASSLDGVPPMNTEAFF. The CDR3 nucleotides are TGCGCCAGCAGCTTGGATGGGGTCCCGCCGATGAACACTGAAGCTTTCTTT.

CDR3 bases: TGTGCCAGCAGTTTATATCTCACACTGGCCCCCCAGGTCACTGAAGCTTTCTTT. Protein product: CASSLYLTLAPQVTEAFF. The J gene is TRBJ1-1, the V gene TRBV27, with D hard to call. V lost 1 base and J 4 bases, leaving 22 bases between the germline ends. Germline CDR1 is MNHEY and CDR2 is SMNVEV (reference sequence). This CDR3 comprises 18 residues.

The V gene is TRBV12-5, the J gene TRBJ1-1; D may be TRBD1 (5 bases). This CDR3 comprises 11 residues. Germline CDR1 LGHNT, CDR2 FRNRAP. V was clipped by 4 bases and J by 6 bases, with 6 bases between them. This CDR3 reads CASGWGSEAFF. The CDR3 DNA sequence: TGTGCTAGTGGTTGGGGGTCTGAAGCTTTCTTT.

In nucleotides, the CDR3 is TGTGCTAGTGGTTTGTTGACTAGCGGGAGAGGGGTAACGTACTTC. It translates to CASGLLTSGRGVTYF. This chain links TRBV12-5 with TRBJ2-5, with 12 nucleotides matching TRBD2. Trimming at V came to 2 bases and at J to 13 bases, leaving 11 bases not matched to a gene. The CDR3 covers 15 residues. CDR1 is LGHNT, CDR2 FRNRAP, per germline.

V is TRBV27 and J is TRBJ1-4; D gene uncertain. The CDR3 is 16 amino acids. The V end lost 1 base, the J end lost 0 bases, and 9 bases lay between the germline ends. Germline CDR1 MNHEY, CDR2 SMNVEV (reference sequence). In DNA, the CDR3 is TGTGCCAGCAGTTTATACGTTGGAGCAACTAATGAAAAACTGTTTTTT. It is translated as CASSLYVGATNEKLFF.

This clone was found many times. CDR3 sequence reads: CASSRDQNTGELFF. The CDR3 DNA reads TGTGCCAGCAGCCGGGACCAGAACACCGGGGAGCTGTTTTTT. The chain couples TRBV7-9 to TRBJ2-2; D tentatively fits TRBD1 or TRBD2 (5 bases each). Per the germline V gene, CDR1 is SEHNR and CDR2 is FQNEAQ (reference sequence). V lost 5 bases and J 1 base, leaving 8 bases between the germline ends. This CDR3 has 14 amino acids.

The genes are TRBV7-9 and TRBJ1-1; 7 nucleotides agree with TRBD1. The CDR3 runs 14 residues. Trimming took 0 bases from V and 9 from J; bases not matched to a gene: 7. Per the germline V gene, CDR1 is SEHNR and CDR2 is FQNEAQ (reference sequence). The DNA for the CDR3 is TGTGCCAGCAGCTTAGCCTCCGTACAGGGGAAAGCTTTCTTT. Amino acid sequence: CASSLASVQGKAFF.

The gene calls are TRBV14 and TRBJ2-7, with 7 bases matching TRBD1. Germline CDR1 and CDR2: SGHDN and FVKESK. V lost 5 bases and J lost 0; bases outside the gene matches: 7. The CDR3 has 15 amino acids. The chain's CDR3 is CASSAGQASSYEQYF. The DNA of the CDR3 is TGTGCCAGCAGCGCCGGACAGGCGAGCTCCTACGAGCAGTACTTC. The entire variable domain, with the rest obtained from reference TRBV14 and TRBJ2-7, is as follows: EAGVTQFPSHSVIEKGQTVTLRCDPISGHDNLYWYRRVMGKEIKFLLHFVKESKQDESGMPNNRFLAERTGGTYSTLKVQPAELEDSGVYFCASSAGQASSYEQYFGPGTRLTVT.

The sample holds a few counts of this clone. Other DNA sequences in this specimen translate into the identical CDR3. The chain links TRBV4-1 to TRBJ2-7, with 9 nucleotides matching TRBD2. V dropped 3 bases and J dropped 0; count of bases not matched to a gene: 3. The CDR3 length is 15 residues. CDR1 MGHRA and CDR2 YSYEKL come from the germline V gene. CDR3 sequence: CASSQTSGSSYEQYF. The CDR3 region has the DNA TGCGCCAGCAGCCAGACTAGCGGAAGCTCCTACGAGCAGTACTTC.

The chain joins TRBV4-1 to TRBJ1-4; no clear D. From germline, CDR1 is MGHRA and CDR2 YSYEKL. The CDR3 covers 14 residues. V was cut by 1 base and J by 5 bases, with 8 bases left in between. The CDR3 DNA is TGCGCCAGCAGCCAAGGCAAGGGCAATGAAAAACTGTTTTTT. It yields the protein CASSQGKGNEKLFF.

The V gene is TRBV11-2, the J gene TRBJ2-1; no definite D call. From germline, CDR1 is SGHAT and CDR2 FQNNGV. This CDR3 comprises 12 residues. Trimming removed 5 bases from V and 9 bases from J, with 11 bases in between. The DNA for the CDR3 is TGTGCCAGCAGCAAGGAACGGAGTGAGCAGTTCTTC. Amino acid sequence: CASSKERSEQFF.

The chain joins TRBV9 to TRBJ2-3; D is undetermined. Germline CDR1 reads SGDLS; CDR2 reads YYNGEE. V dropped 4 bases and J dropped 1 base, with 13 bases sitting between them. CDR3 length: 15 amino acids. CDR3 residues: CASSWIRSGTDTQYF. The CDR3 DNA sequence: TGTGCCAGCAGCTGGATTAGAAGCGGCACAGATACGCAGTATTTT.

This clone was found a few times. The chain couples TRBV9 to TRBJ2-3, with TRBD2 matching 7 bases. V was clipped by 4 bases and J by 2 bases; unmatched bases: 7. Germline lookup yields CDR1 SGDLS and CDR2 YYNGEE. The CDR3 consists of 15 residues. The CDR3 sequence: CASSPIAGTTDTQYF. The CDR3 DNA reads TGTGCCAGCAGCCCCATAGCGGGTACCACAGATACGCAGTATTTT.